This paragraph reports one T cell receptor beta chain. Data came from immunoSEQ multiplex PCR; TCRdb stores just in-frame clones and leaves some out. The table records 700,000 or so clones, roughly 85% of them present only once. The sample comes from a study of shared T cell receptors in the human thymus. This sample also belongs to another study, concerning human thymus T cells. That paper states: Resections were taken during corrective heart surgery, and the thymus tissue came from these.

This receptor was obtained from a girl under three years old with a congenital heart defect. Sequenced: thymocytes.

CDR3 in DNA: TGCGCCAGCAGCCGATACAGGGGGAATAATGAAAAACTGTTTTTT. Translated: CASSRYRGNNEKLFF. J is TRBJ1-4 and V is TRBV4-3, with TRBD1 matching 8 bases. The CDR3 has 15 amino acids. The germline V gene encodes CDR1 LGHNA and CDR2 YSLEER. Losses at the gene ends were 4 bases for V and 4 bases for J; bases not matched to a gene: 5.